A single sample gave rise to the 11 T cell receptor beta chains below, sequenced in a study of CD8+ T cells in alopecia areata. The treatment is: oral pan-JAK inhibitor, 5-10 mg twice daily. Extraction and reverse transcription of RNA yielded cDNA as the sequencing template. Some clones are missing from TCRdb's copy, which holds only in-frame ones; the method was immunoSEQ multiplex PCR. This table holds approximately 180,000 clones, 60% found once. Material: CD4+ T cells sorted from blood, obtained at week 24, from a patient treated with tofacitinib. The receptors derive from a human donor with alopecia areata.

The chain links TRBV2 to TRBJ1-1; 9 bases are a match to TRBD1. There are 15 residues in the CDR3. Germline V gene data show CDR1 as SNHLY and CDR2 as FYNNEI. Trimming cost V 7 bases and J 6 bases; bases outside gene matches: 12. In nucleotides, the CDR3 is TGTGCCAGCAACTTCCCGGGACAGGGTTGGGCTGAAGCTTTCTTT. It yields the protein CASNFPGQGWAEAFF.

A few counts support this clone. J is TRBJ2-1 and V is TRBV2; TRBD1 agrees at 8 bases. V gave up 6 bases and J gave up 6 bases; unmatched junction bases: 10. The CDR3 has 15 residues. CDR1 and CDR2 from the germline V gene are SNHLY and FYNNEI. CDR3 sequence: CASSLRTGNSNEQFF. DNA for the CDR3: TGTGCCAGCAGCCTCAGGACAGGGAATTCCAATGAGCAGTTCTTC.

In its sample, this clone was seen once. The chain is built from TRBV29-1 and TRBJ1-1, with D possibly being TRBD1 (5 bases). The CDR3 spans 14 residues. From germline, CDR1 is SQVTM and CDR2 ANQGSEA. V lost 4 bases to trimming and J lost 1 base, with 13 bases between them. CDR3 sequence: CSVGTLTGNTEAFF. The DNA of the CDR3 is TGCAGCGTTGGGACCCTTACAGGGAACACTGAAGCTTTCTTT.

This rearrangement joins TRBV30 to TRBJ1-5, with D unclear. CDR3 length equals 14 residues. Germline lookup yields CDR1 GTSNPN and CDR2 SVGIG (reference sequence). V was trimmed by 0 bases and J by 6 bases, leaving 12 bases between them. The CDR3 nucleotides read TGTGCCTGGAGTGTGGGCCCCTCGGGTCAGCCCCAGCATTTT. Translating it yields CAWSVGPSGQPQHF.

The sample holds many counts of this clone. The chain combines TRBV29-1 with TRBJ1-2, with 7 bases aligning to TRBD1. Germline CDR1 and CDR2: SQVTM and ANQGSEA. Trimming removed 6 bases from V and 8 bases from J; junction bases left unmatched: 9. The CDR3 has 12 amino acids. CDR3 in DNA: TGCAGCGTCACGACAGGGAGGCACGGCTACACCTTC. Amino acids: CSVTTGRHGYTF.

This clone was counted a single time. J is TRBJ1-2 and V is TRBV9, with a weak D call TRBD1 (5 bases). CDR1 and CDR2 from the germline V gene are SGDLS and YYNGEE. This CDR3 is built from 16 residues. V lost 2 bases and J lost 4, with 18 bases in between. The CDR3 protein is CASSVKESPGPYGYTF. As DNA, the CDR3 is TGTGCCAGCAGCGTTAAAGAGTCCCCAGGGCCCTATGGCTACACCTTC.

This clone has a count of ten or more. The chain carries TRBV27 and TRBJ1-5; TRBD1 is a possible D gene (5 bases). Germline-derived CDR1 and CDR2 are MNHEY and SMNVEV (reference sequence). CDR3 length: 14 residues. The V end was cut by 3 bases, the J end by 4 bases, with 10 bases between. The CDR3 DNA is TGTGCCAGCAGTTTGATGGGGGAAAATCAGCCCCAGCATTTT. This gives the protein CASSLMGENQPQHF.

The chain couples TRBV29-1 to TRBJ2-3; D uncertain. CDR1 SQVTM and CDR2 ANQGSEA come from the germline V gene. V was cut by 4 bases and J by 4 bases, with 9 bases left in between. This CDR3 has 12 residues. The CDR3: CSVGVAPDTQYF. The CDR3 bases are TGCAGCGTTGGAGTAGCCCCAGATACGCAGTATTTT.

This clone was seen more than once but under ten times. The chain has TRBV5-1 and TRBJ2-3; D ambiguous. The V end lost 1 base, the J end lost 3 bases, and 9 bases lay between the germline ends. CDR3 size: 14 residues. Germline V gene sequence: CDR1 SGHRS, CDR2 YFSETQ. CDR3 sequence (DNA): TGCGCCAGCAGCTTGTTAGATCGGACAGATACGCAGTATTTT. Translating it yields CASSLLDRTDTQYF.

The table lists this clone with a count of one. The chain joins TRBV29-1 to TRBJ2-2; 8 positions match TRBD1. Germline V gives CDR1 SQVTM, CDR2 ANQGSEA. This CDR3 contains 14 residues. V shed 5 bases and J 5 bases; nucleotides not matched to a gene: 7. This CDR3 is CSVSRQGRTGELFF. As DNA, the CDR3 is TGCAGCGTTTCCCGACAGGGGCGGACCGGGGAGCTGTTTTTT.

In this sample, this clone turned up a few times. The J gene is TRBJ2-3, the V gene TRBV29-1, with D unclear. This CDR3 is 10 amino acids long. Trimming pared 4 bases from V and 4 bases from J, leaving 3 bases between. CDR1 and CDR2 from the germline V gene are SQVTM and ANQGSEA. CDR3 DNA: TGCAGCGTTGTGTCAGATACGCAGTATTTT. Translation gives CSVVSDTQYF.